Reported below is one T cell receptor beta chain. These data belong to a study of blood T cell repertoires in COVID-19. Whole-study context: Whether acute or convalescent, the COVID-19 samples came from the United States, Italy and Spain. T cells, B-cell-depleted T cells, or PBMCs provided the cDNA or gDNA that served as material.

Per the study methods: Amplification of reference gene primers provided the estimated nucleated cell counts. Repertoires were generated with immunoSEQ multiplex PCR, while TCRdb's copy carries only in-frame clones and drops some. V, J and clone size are those of that table, while D and trimming were read from the DNA. The table includes 120,000 to 150,000 clones, roughly 80% detected once. CDR3 length equals 13 residues. Trimming took off 2 bases at V and 3 bases at J, with 9 bases between the two ends. The germline V gene encodes CDR1 GTSNPN and CDR2 SVGIG (reference sequence). The V call is TRBV30, the J call TRBJ2-3; a possible D gene is TRBD1 (6 bases). Sequencing input: peripheral blood. The sequence was collected from a man aged 50 to 60 with acute or convalescent COVID-19. CDR3 residues: CAWSRGTTDTQYF. CDR3 coding DNA: TGTGCCTGGAGTAGGGGGACAACAGATACGCAGTATTTT.